This T cell receptor beta chain came from a study of T-cell reconstitution after alpha-beta-depleted transplantation in children. It was with unique molecular identifiers that the TCRbeta library was prepared. TCRdb recomputed calls from the PCR reads with MiXCR, one row per CDR3 protein. The sample lists about 640,000 distinct CDR3 sequences, roughly 17% seen once, with under 1.2% in the top ten. Germline CDR1 is ENHRY and CDR2 is SYGVKD. This CDR3 contains 13 residues. After removal of 7 bases from V and 4 bases from J, the junction contained 6 bases not matched to a gene. On this clonotype: This may be a read error: a much more frequent sequence differs by one nucleotide.

The sequence came from a human donor who donated a stem cell graft to a child with acute myeloid leukemia. The chain uses TRBV10-3 and TRBJ1-1; 7 bases map to TRBD1. The sequencing used PBMCs from the stem cell graft donor, collected from the stem cell graft. The CDR3 DNA reads as TGTGCCATCACTAGACAGGGATCCACTGAAGCTTTCTTT. It specifies CAITRQGSTEAFF.